The 10 T cell receptor beta chains below were found in one sample sequenced in a study of blood T cell repertoires in COVID-19. Using immunoSEQ multiplex PCR, the repertoire was profiled, and TCRdb retains in-frame clones only, with some absent. The table has about 200,000 clones, approximately 86% seen once. The sample taken for sequencing was peripheral blood. The source of these receptors is a man in his 60s with acute or convalescent COVID-19.

This rearrangement joins TRBV19 to TRBJ2-7, with D perhaps TRBD2 (5 bases). Looked up from germline, CDR1 is LNHDA and CDR2 is SQIVND (reference sequence). The CDR3 length is 14 residues. Trimming took 3 bases from V and 3 from J, leaving 12 bases between them. The CDR3 loop reads CASSIGRAGYEQYF. CDR3 nucleotides: TGTGCCAGTAGTATCGGACGGGCGGGCTACGAGCAGTACTTC.

The chain has TRBV3-1 (or the pseudogene TRBV3-2) and TRBJ1-5, with TRBD1 as a possible D gene (6 bases). The V and J ends lost 4 bases and 3 bases respectively, with 13 bases between them. The CDR3 is 15 amino acids. The germline CDR1 and CDR2 sequences are LGHDT and YNNKEL (reference sequence). CDR3 amino acids: CASSPVQGPNQPQHF. The DNA for the CDR3 is TGTGCCAGCAGCCCGGTACAGGGCCCCAATCAGCCCCAGCATTTT.

V gene TRBV19 combines with J gene TRBJ2-6; D is uncertain. The CDR3 is 17 residues long. Germline V CDR1 and CDR2: LNHDA, SQIVND (reference sequence). Trimming shortened V by 3 bases and J by 0 bases, and 12 bases separated the two germline ends. CDR3: CASSMGVSISGANVLTF. The CDR3 DNA follows: TGTGCCAGTAGTATGGGCGTCTCGATCTCTGGGGCCAACGTCCTGACTTTC.

In this sample, this clone turned up once. The rearrangement links TRBV5-1 to TRBJ1-2; 8 bases match TRBD1. Losses at the gene ends were 4 bases for V and 7 bases for J; bases not matched to a gene: 12. Germline values: CDR1 SGHRS, CDR2 YFSETQ. The CDR3 contains 15 residues. The CDR3, as DNA: TGCGCCAGCAGCCTAACCGTGGACAGGGAGGGTGGCTACACCTTC. Its translation is CASSLTVDREGGYTF.

This chain joins TRBV4-1 and TRBJ2-7, with D hard to call. From germline, CDR1 is MGHRA and CDR2 YSYEKL. This CDR3 comprises 13 residues. Trimming pared 2 bases from V and 4 bases from J, leaving 9 bases between. The CDR3 nucleotides read TGCGCCAGCAGCCAACTTGTACTTTACGAGCAGTACTTC. Translating gives CASSQLVLYEQYF.

The V gene is TRBV4-2, the J gene TRBJ2-3; no firm D call. The germline V gene has CDR1 LGHNA and CDR2 YNFKEQ. Trimming took off 1 base at V and 1 base at J, with 6 bases between the two ends. CDR3 size: 14 residues. The CDR3 reads CASSQAQGTDTQYF. CDR3 bases: TGTGCCAGCAGCCAAGCTCAGGGCACAGATACGCAGTATTTT.

The rearrangement uses TRBV12-5 and TRBJ2-5, with D perhaps TRBD2 (6 bases). Germline V gives CDR1 LGHNT, CDR2 FRNRAP. This CDR3 comprises 15 residues. V lost 4 bases, J lost 5 bases, and 17 bases lay in between. CDR3 coding DNA: TGTGCTAGTGGTTGGGGAAGAAGTGCGGGGGAGACCCAGTACTTC. Translation gives CASGWGRSAGETQYF.

V and J are TRBV18 and TRBJ1-1, with a weak D call TRBD1 (6 bases). V dropped 2 bases and J dropped 1 base, with 11 bases sitting between them. The CDR3 length is 15 residues. Germline V lookup: CDR1 KGHSH, CDR2 LQKENI. The CDR3 sequence: CASSPFVRGNTEAFF. For the CDR3, the DNA is TGTGCCAGCTCACCATTTGTCAGGGGGAACACTGAAGCTTTCTTT.

This chain connects TRBV5-5 to TRBJ2-3, with TRBD2 matching over 8 bases. V lost 0 bases and J lost 6; bases outside the gene matches: 9. Germline values: CDR1 SGHKS, CDR2 YYEKEE (reference sequence). This CDR3 is built from 16 residues. The CDR3 loop is CASSLAGGPGIDTQYF. CDR3 DNA sequence: TGTGCCAGCAGCTTGGCGGGGGGGCCAGGGATCGATACGCAGTATTTT.

For the CDR3, the DNA is TGTGCCAGCAGCTTGGACAGGGGGTCCCACCAGCCCCAGCATTTT. Amino acids: CASSLDRGSHQPQHF. V usage is TRBV13 and J usage is TRBJ1-5, with 10 nucleotides matching TRBD1. Germline V lookup: CDR1 PRHDT, CDR2 FYEKMQ (reference sequence). The trim removed 3 bases at V and 7 bases at J, leaving 6 bases unmatched. The CDR3 runs 15 residues.